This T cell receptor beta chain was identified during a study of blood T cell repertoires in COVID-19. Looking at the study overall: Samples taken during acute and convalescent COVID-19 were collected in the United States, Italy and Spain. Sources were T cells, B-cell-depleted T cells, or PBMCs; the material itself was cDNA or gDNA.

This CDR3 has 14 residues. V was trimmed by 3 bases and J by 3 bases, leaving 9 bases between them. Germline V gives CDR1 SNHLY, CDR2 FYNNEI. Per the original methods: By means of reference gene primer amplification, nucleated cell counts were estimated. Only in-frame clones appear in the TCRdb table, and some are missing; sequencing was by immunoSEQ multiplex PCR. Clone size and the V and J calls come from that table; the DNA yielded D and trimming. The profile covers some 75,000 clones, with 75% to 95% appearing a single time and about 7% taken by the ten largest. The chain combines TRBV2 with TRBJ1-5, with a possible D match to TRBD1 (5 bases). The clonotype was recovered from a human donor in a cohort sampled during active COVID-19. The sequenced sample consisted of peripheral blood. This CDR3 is CASSEEGNNQPQHF. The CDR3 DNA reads TGTGCCAGCAGTGAGGAGGGGAACAATCAGCCCCAGCATTTT.